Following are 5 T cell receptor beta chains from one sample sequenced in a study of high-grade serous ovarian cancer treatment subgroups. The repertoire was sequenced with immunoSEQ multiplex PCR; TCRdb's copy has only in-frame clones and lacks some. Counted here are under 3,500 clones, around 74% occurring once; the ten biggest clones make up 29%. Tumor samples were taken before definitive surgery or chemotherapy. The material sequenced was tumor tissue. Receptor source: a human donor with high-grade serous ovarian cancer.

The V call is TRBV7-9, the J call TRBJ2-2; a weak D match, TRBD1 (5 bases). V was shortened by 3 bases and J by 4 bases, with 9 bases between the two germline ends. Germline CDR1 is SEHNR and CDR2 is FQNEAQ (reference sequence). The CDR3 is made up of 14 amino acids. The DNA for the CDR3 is TGTGCCAGCAGCTTTCAGGGTGTCACCGGGGAGCTGTTTTTT. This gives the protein CASSFQGVTGELFF.

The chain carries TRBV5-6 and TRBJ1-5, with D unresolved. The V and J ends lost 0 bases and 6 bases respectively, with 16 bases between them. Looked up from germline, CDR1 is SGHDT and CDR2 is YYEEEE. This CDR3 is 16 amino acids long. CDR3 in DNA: TGTGCCAGCAGCTTGGGTGAATCCTCTGGGTTTCAGCCCCAGCATTTT. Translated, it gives CASSLGESSGFQPQHF.

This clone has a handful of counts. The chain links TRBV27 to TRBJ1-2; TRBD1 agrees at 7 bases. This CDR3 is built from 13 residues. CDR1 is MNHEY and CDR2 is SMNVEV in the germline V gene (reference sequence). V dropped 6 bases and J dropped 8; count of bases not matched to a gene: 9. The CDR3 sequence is CASSLRTGRGYTF. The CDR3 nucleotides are TGTGCCAGCAGCCTACGGACAGGTCGCGGCTACACCTTC.

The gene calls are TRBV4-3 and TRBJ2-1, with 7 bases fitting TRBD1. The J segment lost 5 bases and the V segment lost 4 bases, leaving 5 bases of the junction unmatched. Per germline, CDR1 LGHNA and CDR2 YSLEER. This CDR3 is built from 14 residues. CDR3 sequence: CASSRTGEHNEQFF. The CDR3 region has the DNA TGCGCCAGCAGCCGAACAGGGGAACACAATGAGCAGTTCTTC.

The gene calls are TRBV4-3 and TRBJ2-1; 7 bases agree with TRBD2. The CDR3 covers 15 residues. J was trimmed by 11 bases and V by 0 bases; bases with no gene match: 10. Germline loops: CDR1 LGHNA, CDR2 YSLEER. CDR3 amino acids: CASSQESGTKTKQFF. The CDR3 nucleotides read TGCGCCAGCAGCCAAGAATCCGGGACTAAAACTAAGCAGTTCTTC.